Presented here are 5 T cell receptor beta chains from one specimen sequenced in a study of radiotherapy plus CTLA-4 blockade in lung cancer. Some clones are missing from TCRdb's copy, which holds only in-frame ones; the method was immunoSEQ multiplex PCR. The sample contains 35,000 to 45,000 clones, around 85% of which appear only once. The input for sequencing was peripheral blood, taken from a patient treated with radiotherapy plus ipilimumab. These receptor sequences come from a human donor with non-small cell lung cancer who had stable disease on radiotherapy plus ipilimumab.

The chain has TRBV4-3 and TRBJ1-2; no clear D gene. The length of the CDR3 is 15 residues. Between the trimmed V and J ends, which lost 2 bases and 7 bases, there was a span of 17 bases. The V gene's germline CDR1 is LGHNA and CDR2 YSLEER. The CDR3 DNA sequence: TGCGCCAGCAGCCAATCGGCGAGCGGAGTTTTTGGCTACACCTTC. Protein: CASSQSASGVFGYTF.

The chain is built from TRBV9 and TRBJ2-1; D is possibly TRBD2 (6 bases). Germline lookup yields CDR1 SGDLS and CDR2 YYNGEE. The length of the CDR3 is 12 residues. Trimming stripped 3 bases from V and 8 bases from J, with 9 bases between. CDR3 nucleotides: TGTGCCAGCAGCGCGGAGGGGTATGAGCAGTTCTTC. Amino acid sequence: CASSAEGYEQFF.

The chain links TRBV30 to TRBJ2-7; 7 positions agree with TRBD2. The CDR3 has 14 amino acids. The germline V gene encodes CDR1 GTSNPN and CDR2 SVGIG (reference sequence). Losses at the gene ends were 0 bases for V and 0 bases for J; bases not matched to a gene: 2. The CDR3: CAWSVGGSSYEQYF. CDR3 DNA: TGTGCCTGGAGTGTTGGCGGGAGCTCCTACGAGCAGTACTTC.

This clone was recorded once. The gene calls are TRBV11-1 and TRBJ2-3; D is perhaps TRBD2 (5 bases). The V end was cut by 3 bases, the J end by 7 bases, with 14 bases between. Germline V lookup: CDR1 SGHAT, CDR2 FQDESV (reference sequence). This CDR3 is 14 amino acids long. This CDR3 is CASSFGETPNTQYF. For the CDR3, the DNA is TGTGCCAGCAGCTTTGGGGAGACCCCAAATACGCAGTATTTT.

Remarks on this clone: Germline and junction disagree at one end, which may indicate a read error. CDR3 amino acids: CASRDGRRNTGELLF. For the CDR3, the DNA is TGTGCCAGCAGAGACGGGAGAAGGAACACCGGGGAGCTGCTTTTT. This chain connects TRBV7-9 to TRBJ2-2; TRBD2 might be the D (6 bases). This CDR3 is 15 amino acids long. CDR1 is SEHNR, CDR2 FQNEAQ, per germline (reference sequence).